This T cell receptor beta chain derives from a study of blood T cells in healthy people across ages. This CDR3 has 15 residues. Germline trimming cut 0 bases from V and 4 bases from J; bases unmatched to any gene: 5. Germline values: CDR1 SGHTA, CDR2 FQGNSA. A sample-barcoded 5' primer and a J-beta primer mix were used in a second PCR of about 7 to 12 cycles. MiXCR was run by TCRdb on the 5' RACE reads, yielding one entry per CDR3 protein. The sample includes fewer than 800,000 distinct CDR3 sequences, just under 25% seen only once; the top ten take under 10%. These data were likewise used in another study, on T cells of mothers and their children. In that study: Input to cDNA synthesis comprised all extracted RNA, at a ratio of around 1.5 ug per 15 ul.

The rearrangement links TRBV7-2 to TRBJ1-2, with 7 bases that match TRBD1. This TCR was sampled from a boy between 10 and 17 years old in good health. Material: blood. In DNA, the CDR3 is TGTGCCAGCAGCTTAGCTTTAGGGGGCATCTATGGCTACACCTTC. It encodes CASSLALGGIYGYTF.